Given below is one T cell receptor beta chain in context. Adults between about 18 and 89 years of age took part from about two dozen US areas. In assigning cohorts, the study relied on participant-reported clinical history. Original processing notes: Estimation of nucleated cell counts relied on the amplification of reference gene primers. The table came from immunoSEQ multiplex PCR; TCRdb's copy has only in-frame clones and leaves some out. The DNA was the basis for D and trimming; V, J and clone size are from that table. The sample holds roughly 360,000 clones; roughly 90% are singletons and the top ten take 0.95% to 1%. This CDR3 comprises 15 residues. Germline V CDR1 and CDR2: LGHDT, YNNKEL (reference sequence). Germline trimming cut 5 bases from V and 4 bases from J; bases unmatched to any gene: 7. This record belongs to a study of blood T cell repertoires in COVID-19. Overall study: Donors in the United States, Italy and Spain gave samples during acute or convalescent COVID-19.

The chain uses TRBV3-1 (or the pseudogene TRBV3-2) and TRBJ1-4; 7 bases are shared with TRBD1. The source of this sequence is a young woman with acute COVID-19. The sequencing sample was made of PBMCs or T cells enriched from blood (not recorded which). CDR3 DNA sequence: TGTGCCAGCAGCTCCGGAGGGGGCTATAATGAAAAACTGTTTTTT. Translated: CASSSGGGYNEKLFF.